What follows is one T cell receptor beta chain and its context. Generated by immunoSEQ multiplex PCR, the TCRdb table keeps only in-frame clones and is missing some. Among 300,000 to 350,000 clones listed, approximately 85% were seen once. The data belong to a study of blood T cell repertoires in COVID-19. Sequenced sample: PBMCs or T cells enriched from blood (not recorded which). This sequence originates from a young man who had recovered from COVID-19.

The CDR3 DNA reads TGTGCCAGCAGCCAACTAGCGGAAGGACTGTATTTT. It translates to CASSQLAEGLYF. This chain connects TRBV3-1 (or the pseudogene TRBV3-2) to TRBJ2-3, with 7 bases that match TRBD2. The CDR3 extends over 12 amino acids. V lost 2 bases and J lost 14; bases outside the gene matches: 7. Per germline, CDR1 LGHDT and CDR2 YNNKEL (reference sequence).